This T cell receptor (beta chain) appears in the sequencing data of a study of shared clonotypes between healthy human individuals. At the level of the study: The plates for each donor numbered three CD4 naive, three CD4 memory, two CD8 naive and one CD8 memory.

Only CD45RO-negative cells positively selected for CCR7 counted as naive CD8 cells, so terminally differentiated effector memory CD45RA+ cells were excluded. Study-wide results and caveats: Genetic and exposure-history diversity was limited by the few donors. Shared across a few donors were about 4.8% of the naive CD4 clonotypes. Investigators expected sequencing depth to affect clonotype sharing among donors.

TCRdb's table, derived via immunoSEQ multiplex PCR, lists solely in-frame clones and lacks some. The sample yields approximately 1.9 million clones, roughly 93% seen once. A note on this clone: No antigen is known for it.

In germline, CDR1 is LNHNV, CDR2 YYDKDF (reference sequence). The V end was cut by 5 bases, the J end by 5 bases, with 6 bases between. The CDR3 is 12 amino acids. The source of this sequence is a man younger than 35 in good health. Some clones in this sample may be carry-over from other donors' samples. Sequenced material: naive CD8+ T cells from PBMCs. The rearrangement uses TRBV15 and TRBJ2-2; no definite D call. CDR3 sequence (DNA): TGTGCCACCAGCCAACCTACCGGGGAGCTGTTTTTT. It yields the protein CATSQPTGELFF. Filled out from reference TRBV15 and TRBJ2-2, the complete variable domain reads DAMVIQNPRYQVTQFGKPVTLSCSQTLNHNVMYWYQQKSSQAPKLLFHYYDKDFNNEADTPDNFQSRRPNTSFCFLDIRSPGLGDTAMYLCATSQPTGELFFGEGSRLTVL.